These 31 T cell receptor beta chains were all obtained from the same sample, sequenced in a study of neoadjuvant anti-PD-1 for oral cavity cancer. Generated by immunoSEQ multiplex PCR, the TCRdb table keeps only in-frame clones and is missing some. The table records some 33,000 clones, just under 80% of them present only once. The time point: after neoadjuvant nivolumab, at surgical resection. Source: PBMCs, taken after nivolumab (anti-PD-1) treatment. These TCRs come from a person aged 40-85 years with oral cavity squamous cell carcinoma.

The chain is built from TRBV6-5 and TRBJ1-5; D gene uncertain. The CDR3 is made up of 12 amino acids. Germline V gene sequence: CDR1 MNHEY, CDR2 SVGAGI. V shed 0 bases and J shed 7 bases, with 4 bases lying between them. This CDR3 is CASSYSPQPQHF. The CDR3 coding sequence is TGTGCCAGCAGTTACTCACCCCAGCCCCAGCATTTT.

V and J are TRBV4-3 and TRBJ1-2; tentatively, D is TRBD1 (5 bases). The CDR3 is 15 residues long. V lost 1 base, J lost 2 bases, and 11 bases lay in between. From germline, CDR1 is LGHNA and CDR2 YSLEER. CDR3 sequence reads: CASSQVRQTNYGYTF. The CDR3 DNA sequence: TGCGCCAGCAGCCAAGTTAGACAGACAAACTATGGCTACACCTTC.

The chain joins TRBV4-3 to TRBJ2-3; unclear D gene. Looked up from germline, CDR1 is LGHNA and CDR2 is YSLEER. CDR3 length: 14 residues. Deletions cut 1 base from V and 4 bases from J, with 9 bases between. The DNA of the CDR3 is TGCGCCAGCAGCCAAGGTAGCCCCGCAGATACGCAGTATTTT. The encoded protein is CASSQGSPADTQYF.

The J gene is TRBJ1-2, the V gene TRBV2, with a weak D call TRBD1 (5 bases). The CDR3 spans 14 residues. V lost 6 bases and J lost 5, with 16 bases in between. Germline CDR1 is SNHLY and CDR2 is FYNNEI. The CDR3 sequence: CASRSGQGSYGYTF. The CDR3 coding sequence is TGTGCCAGCAGAAGTGGGCAGGGATCATATGGCTACACCTTC.

For the CDR3, the DNA is TGTGCCAGCAGTGAATGGGGGGGGAGCTACGAGCAGTACTTC. Translating gives CASSEWGGSYEQYF. The chain is built from TRBV6-1 and TRBJ2-7; 7 bases map to TRBD2. CDR1 is MNHNS and CDR2 is SASEGT in the germline V gene. The length of the CDR3 is 14 residues. V gave up 2 bases and J gave up 3 bases; unmatched junction bases: 4.

This rearrangement joins TRBV6-5 to TRBJ1-2, with D possibly TRBD1 on 5 matching bases. From germline, CDR1 is MNHEY and CDR2 SVGAGI. This CDR3 has 13 amino acids. V lost 2 bases to trimming and J lost 8 bases, with 12 bases between them. CDR3 DNA sequence: TGTGCCAGCAGTTACCTTTCAGGGTACGGCTACACCTTC. Encoded protein: CASSYLSGYGYTF.

A single count supports this clone. J is TRBJ1-5 and V is TRBV28, with D unresolved. This CDR3 comprises 15 residues. Trimming took 8 bases from V and 0 from J, leaving 14 bases between them. Germline CDR1 MDHEN, CDR2 SYDVKM. The CDR3 DNA reads TGTGCCAGCGACCCCGTCGGGGATAGCAATCAGCCCCAGCATTTT. It is translated as CASDPVGDSNQPQHF. The variable domain in full, with the rest retrieved from reference TRBV28 and TRBJ1-5, is DVKVTQSSRYLVKRTGEKVFLECVQDMDHENMFWYRQDPGLGLRLIYFSYDVKMKEKGDIPEGYSVSREKKERFSLILESASTNQTSMYLCASDPVGDSNQPQHFGDGTRLSIL.

The rearrangement joins TRBV4-3 to TRBJ2-1; D perhaps matches TRBD2 (5 bases). This CDR3 has 18 residues. Between the trimmed V and J ends, which lost 0 bases and 0 bases, there was a span of 15 bases. Germline CDR1 and CDR2: LGHNA and YSLEER. CDR3 in amino acids: CASSQDWRISSSYNEQFF. CDR3 nucleotides: TGCGCCAGCAGCCAAGATTGGAGGATATCGAGCTCCTACAATGAGCAGTTCTTC.

The chain joins TRBV5-1 to TRBJ1-1; TRBD1 matches 8 bases. CDR1 is SGHRS and CDR2 is YFSETQ in the germline V gene. The CDR3 length is 14 residues. V was pared by 2 bases and J by 3 bases, with 3 bases of the junction left unmatched. The CDR3 reads CASSFTGGDTEAFF. CDR3 coding DNA: TGCGCCAGCAGCTTCACAGGGGGAGACACTGAAGCTTTCTTT.

The CDR3 spells CASSARSHLGGGYEQYF. CDR3 in DNA: TGTGCCAGCAGCGCCCGATCGCACCTGGGCGGGGGCTACGAGCAGTACTTC. The J gene is TRBJ2-7, the V gene TRBV7-2; 7 positions agree with TRBD2. The CDR3 consists of 17 residues. The ends lost 5 bases at V and 3 bases at J; junction bases unmatched: 16. CDR1 and CDR2 from the germline V gene are SGHTA and FQGNSA.

The chain couples TRBV5-1 to TRBJ1-4; TRBD1 is a possible D gene (5 bases). Germline values: CDR1 SGHRS, CDR2 YFSETQ. With 4 bases removed from V and 4 bases from J, the gap between germline ends came to 14 bases. The CDR3 is 15 amino acids. The CDR3 loop is CASSLERGVNEKLFF. The CDR3 DNA reads as TGCGCCAGCAGCCTGGAGAGGGGAGTTAATGAAAAACTGTTTTTT.

The V gene is TRBV10-2, the J gene TRBJ1-1; D might be TRBD1 (6 bases). CDR3 length equals 14 residues. V lost 0 bases, J lost 10 bases, and 15 bases lay in between. CDR1 and CDR2 (germline): WSHSY, SAAADI. Written as DNA, the CDR3 is TGCGCCAGCAGTGAGTCATGGGGGGCCGGGGCAGCTTTCTTT. Protein sequence: CASSESWGAGAAFF.

V usage is TRBV29-1 and J usage is TRBJ2-7; 8 bases map to TRBD1. Trimming removed 8 bases from V and 7 bases from J; junction bases left unmatched: 10. Germline values: CDR1 SQVTM, CDR2 ANQGSEA. The CDR3 totals 12 residues. The CDR3 DNA follows: TGCAGCCTGGGGGACAGGTTTGGAGAGCAGTACTTC. This gives the protein CSLGDRFGEQYF.

This clone is large within its sample. This chain uses TRBV6-1 with TRBJ2-7, with D possibly being TRBD1 (6 bases). Germline V gene lookup returns CDR1 MNHNS and CDR2 SASEGT. With 1 base removed from V and 3 bases from J, the gap between germline ends came to 10 bases. The CDR3 spans 14 residues. Here the CDR3 reads CASSEGQEYYEQYF. The DNA of the CDR3 is TGTGCCAGCAGTGAAGGACAGGAATACTACGAGCAGTACTTC.

The V call is TRBV4-3, the J call TRBJ2-3; 8 bases agree with TRBD2. Per germline, CDR1 LGHNA and CDR2 YSLEER. CDR3 length equals 18 residues. V trimming: 0 bases; J trimming: 3 bases; junction bases outside the gene matches: 11. CDR3 coding DNA: TGCGCCAGCAGCCAAGAATGGTCGGGGGGGCGTAAGACAGATACGCAGTATTTT. Its translation is CASSQEWSGGRKTDTQYF.

This chain links TRBV7-9 with TRBJ1-1, with 7 bases aligning to TRBD1. This CDR3 is 16 amino acids long. After removal of 5 bases from V and 5 bases from J, the junction contained 14 bases not matched to a gene. Germline CDR1 SEHNR, CDR2 FQNEAQ (reference sequence). The CDR3 nucleotides are TGTGCCAGCAGCCTCCGACAGGGAATAGTTGAGACTGAAGCTTTCTTT. As protein: CASSLRQGIVETEAFF. Combining the CDR3 with reference TRBV7-9 and TRBJ1-1 gives the whole variable domain DTGVSQNPRHKITKRGQNVTFRCDPISEHNRLYWYRQTLGQGPEFLTYFQNEAQLEKSRLLSDRFSAERPKGSFSTLEIQRTEQGDSAMYLCASSLRQGIVETEAFFGQGTRLTVV.

V and J are TRBV9 and TRBJ1-6, with TRBD1 matching over 9 bases. Germline lookup yields CDR1 SGDLS and CDR2 YYNGEE. The V segment lost 3 bases and the J segment 6 bases; nucleotides outside the gene matches: 7. CDR3 size: 16 residues. The DNA for the CDR3 is TGTGCCAGCAGCGCGGGACAGGGTGGGAGTAATTCACCCCTCCACTTT. Amino acid sequence: CASSAGQGGSNSPLHF.

J is TRBJ2-3 and V is TRBV28; TRBD2 aligns across 11 bases. The germline V gene encodes CDR1 MDHEN and CDR2 SYDVKM. Losses at the gene ends were 6 bases for V and 9 bases for J; bases not matched to a gene: 8. This CDR3 comprises 14 residues. The CDR3 DNA follows: TGTGCCAGCAGAGGACGTGGGACTAGCGGAACGCAGTATTTT. Residues: CASRGRGTSGTQYF.

As DNA, the CDR3 is TGTGCCAGCAGCTTTATCTCGTCCACCGGGGAGCTGTTTTTT. Its protein is CASSFISSTGELFF. The V call is TRBV7-8, the J call TRBJ2-2; D remains unclear. V was pared by 3 bases and J by 4 bases, with 9 bases between. Looked up from germline, CDR1 is SGHVS and CDR2 is FQNEAQ. The CDR3 extends over 14 amino acids.

The chain combines TRBV7-8 with TRBJ2-3, with 9 nucleotides matching TRBD2. This CDR3 has 15 residues. J was trimmed by 0 bases and V by 3 bases; bases with no gene match: 1. The germline V gene has CDR1 SGHVS and CDR2 FQNEAQ. The CDR3 protein is CASSLLAGSTDTQYF. The CDR3 DNA reads TGTGCCAGCAGCTTGCTAGCGGGGAGCACAGATACGCAGTATTTT.

The chain has TRBV7-3 and TRBJ2-2; the match to TRBD1 covers 7 bases. The trim removed 2 bases at V and 0 bases at J, leaving 9 bases unmatched. Per the germline V gene, CDR1 is SGHTA and CDR2 is FQGTGA. The CDR3 runs 18 residues. The CDR3 DNA sequence: TGTGCCAGCAGCTTACACGGCATTCAGGGGGCGAACACCGGGGAGCTGTTTTTT. Translation: CASSLHGIQGANTGELFF.

The rearrangement links TRBV25-1 to TRBJ2-1; 8 bases agree with TRBD2. The CDR3 length is 16 residues. Germline assignment: CDR1 MGHDK and CDR2 SYGVNS. After removal of 3 bases from V and 4 bases from J, the junction contained 8 bases not matched to a gene. The CDR3 DNA reads as TGTGCCAGCAGTGACCCCCCTAGCGGGCCTTACAATGAGCAGTTCTTC. Translated: CASSDPPSGPYNEQFF.

The chain combines TRBV7-2 with TRBJ1-1; unclear D gene. CDR1 SGHTA and CDR2 FQGNSA come from the germline V gene. The CDR3 spans 16 residues. The V end was cut by 1 base, the J end by 0 bases, with 12 bases between. DNA of the CDR3: TGTGCCAGCAGCTTAGGGGCGTCGGCGGTGAACACTGAAGCTTTCTTT. Its protein product is CASSLGASAVNTEAFF.

This chain joins TRBV9 and TRBJ1-1; possible D gene TRBD1, 5 bases. CDR1 and CDR2 from the germline V gene are SGDLS and YYNGEE. Trimming shortened V by 4 bases and J by 1 base, and 8 bases separated the two germline ends. CDR3 size: 13 residues. The CDR3 loop reads CASSFDRNTEAFF. The CDR3 DNA reads TGTGCCAGCAGCTTCGACAGGAACACTGAAGCTTTCTTT.

The chain carries TRBV7-8 and TRBJ1-1; weak D call: TRBD1 (5 bases). The CDR3 is 16 amino acids. Germline V gene lookup returns CDR1 SGHVS and CDR2 FQNEAQ. V was pared by 2 bases and J by 4 bases, with 17 bases between. The CDR3 reads CASSLYPATEGTEAFF. The CDR3 coding sequence is TGTGCCAGCAGCTTATACCCGGCGACAGAAGGCACTGAAGCTTTCTTT.

The rearrangement joins TRBV19 to TRBJ2-1; D is unresolved. Trimming took off 4 bases at V and 4 bases at J, with 2 bases between the two ends. Germline CDR1 and CDR2: LNHDA and SQIVND (reference sequence). The CDR3 sequence is 11 residues long. The DNA of the CDR3 is TGTGCCAGTAGTACGTACAATGAGCAGTTCTTC. Its translation: CASSTYNEQFF. Drawing the rest from reference TRBV19 and TRBJ2-1, the complete variable domain is DGGITQSPKYLFRKEGQNVTLSCEQNLNHDAMYWYRQDPGQGLRLIYYSQIVNDFQKGDIAEGYSVSREKKESFPLTVTSAQKNPTAFYLCASSTYNEQFFGPGTRLTVL.

This clone was observed once. The chain links TRBV9 to TRBJ2-2; unclear D gene. CDR3 size: 13 residues. Trimming cost V 1 base and J 6 bases, with 7 bases left between them. The germline CDR1 and CDR2 sequences are SGDLS and YYNGEE. The CDR3 DNA reads TGTGCCAGCAGCGTAACCGGGTCCGGGGAGCTGTTTTTT. Translation: CASSVTGSGELFF.

The gene calls are TRBV6-5 and TRBJ1-1; no clear D. The CDR3 is 15 amino acids. The germline V gene has CDR1 MNHEY and CDR2 SVGAGI. Trimming stripped 2 bases from V and 1 base from J, with 11 bases between. Here the CDR3 DNA reads TGTGCCAGCAGTTACGGTAGGCGGGGGAACACTGAAGCTTTCTTT. Residues: CASSYGRRGNTEAFF.

CDR3 residues: CASRPRDRSGEQYF. As DNA, the CDR3 is TGTGCCAGCAGACCTCGGGACAGGTCCGGCGAGCAGTACTTC. The rearrangement uses TRBV7-9 and TRBJ2-7, with 8 nucleotides matching TRBD1. In germline, CDR1 is SEHNR, CDR2 FQNEAQ (reference sequence). CDR3 size: 14 residues. V lost 6 bases and J lost 6; bases outside the gene matches: 10.

The chain employs TRBV2 and TRBJ2-1, with 13 bases aligning to TRBD2. CDR1 and CDR2 from the germline V gene are SNHLY and FYNNEI. The CDR3 is 16 amino acids. The junction had 14 bases not matched to a gene; V was cut back by 9 bases and J by 9 bases. For the CDR3, the DNA is TGTGCCAGTTGGAGACTAGCGGGGGGCCTGGGGAGTGAGCAGTTCTTC. This encodes CASWRLAGGLGSEQFF.

This clone was found once. This rearrangement joins TRBV7-3 to TRBJ2-3; 8 bases map to TRBD1. V shed 5 bases and J 6 bases; nucleotides not matched to a gene: 7. The CDR3 extends over 14 amino acids. The V gene's germline CDR1 is SGHTA and CDR2 FQGTGA. CDR3 nucleotide sequence: TGTGCCAGCAGCCGGACAGGGCCTGAGGATACGCAGTATTTT. Amino acid sequence: CASSRTGPEDTQYF. The whole variable domain, filled in from reference TRBV7-3 and TRBJ2-3, reads GAGVSQTPSNKVTEKGKYVELRCDPISGHTALYWYRQSLGQGPEFLIYFQGTGAADDSGLPNDRFFAVRPEGSVSTLKIQRTERGDSAVYLCASSRTGPEDTQYFGPGTRLTVL.